This T cell receptor (beta chain) was documented in a study of radiotherapy plus CTLA-4 blockade in lung cancer. Turning to the study itself: Roughly 17% of patients responded objectively, and about 30% achieved disease control.

The method was immunoSEQ multiplex PCR; TCRdb's version includes in-frame clones alone and lacks a portion of them. The table records some 30,000 clones, about 80% of them present only once. Chemo-refractory metastatic non-small-cell lung cancer patients underwent focal radiation alongside CTLA-4 blockade with ipilimumab. V was shortened by 0 bases and J by 1 base, with 6 bases between the two germline ends. This CDR3 contains 15 residues. Germline CDR1 and CDR2: LNHDA and SQIVND (reference sequence). General study results and limits: Early blood T cell clone dynamics, with interferon-beta, were reported to best predict response. Peripheral blood showed expansion of tumor-derived TCR clones after radiotherapy and ipilimumab.

This clone has just a few counts. Antigen unknown. The specimen comprised peripheral blood, sampled from a patient treated with radiotherapy plus ipilimumab. V usage is TRBV19 and J usage is TRBJ2-2; unclear D gene. The receptor was isolated from a human donor with non-small cell lung cancer that progressed on radiotherapy plus ipilimumab. The DNA for the CDR3 is TGTGCCAGTAGTATAGACCTCGGGAACACCGGGGAGCTGTTTTTT. It codes for CASSIDLGNTGELFF.